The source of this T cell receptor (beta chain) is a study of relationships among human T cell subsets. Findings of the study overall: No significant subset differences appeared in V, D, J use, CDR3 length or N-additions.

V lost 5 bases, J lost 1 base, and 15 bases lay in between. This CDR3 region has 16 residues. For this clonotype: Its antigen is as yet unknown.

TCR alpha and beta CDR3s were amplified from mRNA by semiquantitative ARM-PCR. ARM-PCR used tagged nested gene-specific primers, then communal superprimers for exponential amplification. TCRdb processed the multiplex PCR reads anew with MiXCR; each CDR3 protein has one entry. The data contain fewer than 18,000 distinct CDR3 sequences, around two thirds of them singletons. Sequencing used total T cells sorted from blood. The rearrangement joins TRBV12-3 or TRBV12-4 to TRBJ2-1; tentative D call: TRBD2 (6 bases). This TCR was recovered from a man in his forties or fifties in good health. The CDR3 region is CASSIRTTASYNEQFF. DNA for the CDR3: TGTGCCAGCAGTATCCGGACTACTGCGTCCTACAATGAGCAGTTCTTC.